This T cell receptor beta chain originates from a study of Ad26.COV2.S vaccination and SARS-CoV-2 variants. General study results and limits: Vaccine recipients surpassed placebo recipients in spike-specific TCR breadth. Those who received vaccine or placebo ended up with similar non-spike TCR breadth. Following vaccination, spike-specific CD8+ and CD4+ T cell responses reportedly exhibited substantial breadth.

Profiled with immunoSEQ multiplex PCR; TCRdb holds only in-frame clones, not every one. Of some 190,000 clones listed, 70% to 90% are singletons. V was shortened by 0 bases and J by 9 bases, with 12 bases between the two germline ends. This CDR3 region has 14 residues. Per germline, CDR1 KGHSH and CDR2 LQKENI. In the case of this clone: Its specificity is unknown.

This sequence originates from a human donor who had recovered from COVID-19. The gene calls are TRBV18 and TRBJ2-1, with TRBD2 as a possible D gene (5 bases). The starting material was peripheral blood, obtained after recovery from COVID-19. CDR3 sequence (DNA): TGTGCCAGCTCACCACCTCCGGGGTCTGGTGAGCAGTTCTTC. This encodes CASSPPPGSGEQFF.